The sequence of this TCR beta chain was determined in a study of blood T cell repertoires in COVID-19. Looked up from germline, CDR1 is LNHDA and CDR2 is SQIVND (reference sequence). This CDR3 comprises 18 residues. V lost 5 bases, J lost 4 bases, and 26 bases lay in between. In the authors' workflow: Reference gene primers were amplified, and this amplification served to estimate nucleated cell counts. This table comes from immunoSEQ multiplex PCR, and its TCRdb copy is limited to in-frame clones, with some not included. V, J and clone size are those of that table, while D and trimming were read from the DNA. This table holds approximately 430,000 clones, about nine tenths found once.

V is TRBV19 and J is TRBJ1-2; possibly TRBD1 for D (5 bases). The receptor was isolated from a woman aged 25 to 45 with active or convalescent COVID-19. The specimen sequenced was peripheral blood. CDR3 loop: CASSENRDYLRRGYGYTF. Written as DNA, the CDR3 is TGTGCCAGTAGTGAAAACCGGGACTACCTCCGCCGGGGCTATGGCTACACCTTC.